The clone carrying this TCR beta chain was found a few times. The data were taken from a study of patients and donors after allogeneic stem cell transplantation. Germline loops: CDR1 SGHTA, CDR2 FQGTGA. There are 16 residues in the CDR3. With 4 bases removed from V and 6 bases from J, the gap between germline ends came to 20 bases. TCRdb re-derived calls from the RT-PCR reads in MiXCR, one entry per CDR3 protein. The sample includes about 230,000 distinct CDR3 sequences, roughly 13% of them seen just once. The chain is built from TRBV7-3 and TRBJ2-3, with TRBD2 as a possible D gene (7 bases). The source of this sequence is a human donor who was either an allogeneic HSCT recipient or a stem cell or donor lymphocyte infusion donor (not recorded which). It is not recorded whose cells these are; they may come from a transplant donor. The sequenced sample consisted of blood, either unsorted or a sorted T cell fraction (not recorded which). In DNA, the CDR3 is TGTGCCAGCAGCTCACGCGGGGGCGCTGGCTTTGATACGCAGTATTTT. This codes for CASSSRGGAGFDTQYF.